The 20 T cell receptor beta chains below come from one sample, sequenced in a study of blood T cell repertoires in COVID-19. Using immunoSEQ multiplex PCR, the repertoire was profiled, and TCRdb retains in-frame clones only, with some absent. This sample has around 250,000 clones, with roughly 80% found just once. Material: PBMCs or T cells enriched from blood (not recorded which). These receptors originate from a man aged 30 to 39 with acute COVID-19.

The chain has TRBV19 and TRBJ1-5, with TRBD1 matching 9 bases. Trimming took 6 bases from V and 2 from J; bases not matched to a gene: 8. Germline V gives CDR1 LNHDA, CDR2 SQIVND (reference sequence). The CDR3 loop spans 16 amino acids. CDR3 region: CASRDTGGRGNQPQHF. CDR3 nucleotides: TGTGCCAGTAGGGACACAGGGGGCCGCGGCAATCAGCCCCAGCATTTT.

The rearrangement uses TRBV6-6 and TRBJ2-2; possible D gene TRBD1, 5 bases. In germline, CDR1 is MNHNY, CDR2 SVGAGI (reference sequence). This CDR3 is 16 amino acids long. Trimming stripped 0 bases from V and 4 bases from J, with 12 bases between. CDR3 residues: CASSYSGARGTGELFF. In nucleotides, the CDR3 is TGTGCCAGCAGTTACTCCGGTGCTAGGGGCACCGGGGAGCTGTTTTTT.

As to this clone: Other nucleotide sequences in the sample specify the same CDR3. The V and J genes are TRBV6-5 and TRBJ1-2, with TRBD1 matching 9 bases. The V segment lost 5 bases and the J segment 3 bases; nucleotides outside the gene matches: 1. The germline CDR1 and CDR2 sequences are MNHEY and SVGAGI. The CDR3 is 13 amino acids. CDR3 sequence reads: CASSRTGDYGYTF. In nucleotides, the CDR3 is TGTGCCAGCAGTAGGACAGGGGACTATGGCTACACCTTC.

The chain carries TRBV6-5 and TRBJ1-1, with D possibly TRBD1 on 5 matching bases. CDR1 MNHEY and CDR2 SVGAGI come from the germline V gene. CDR3 size: 14 residues. With 4 bases removed from V and 5 bases from J, the gap between germline ends came to 14 bases. In DNA, the CDR3 is TGTGCCAGCAGTTGGAGCCCCGGGGGGACTGAAGCTTTCTTT. As protein: CASSWSPGGTEAFF.

The chain uses TRBV25-1 and TRBJ1-1, with D possibly TRBD1 on 6 matching bases. Germline CDR1 reads MGHDK; CDR2 reads SYGVNS. The CDR3 sequence is 15 residues long. V lost 3 bases and J lost 5, with 16 bases in between. In DNA, the CDR3 is TGTGCCAGCAGTGAGGGTGAGGTAAGGGGGACTGAAGCTTTCTTT. It translates to CASSEGEVRGTEAFF.

The chain is built from TRBV9 and TRBJ1-1; D possibly corresponds to TRBD1 (5 bases). The CDR3 spans 15 residues. Germline loops: CDR1 SGDLS, CDR2 YYNGEE. Trimming pared 4 bases from V and 1 base from J, leaving 14 bases between. The CDR3 region has the DNA TGTGCCAGCAGCATTAAGGGGCACCCGAACACTGAAGCTTTCTTT. It codes for CASSIKGHPNTEAFF. Using reference TRBV9 and TRBJ1-1 for the parts outside the CDR3, the full variable domain is DSGVTQTPKHLITATGQRVTLRCSPRSGDLSVYWYQQSLDQGLQFLIQYYNGEERAKGNILERFSAQQFPDLHSELNLSSLELGDSALYFCASSIKGHPNTEAFFGQGTRLTVV.

This rearrangement joins TRBV9 to TRBJ1-3; D possibly corresponds to TRBD1 (5 bases). This CDR3 spans 16 amino acids. V was clipped by 3 bases and J by 0 bases, with 13 bases between them. Germline assignment: CDR1 SGDLS and CDR2 YYNGEE. CDR3 residues: CASSDLVGLSGNTIYF. Here the CDR3 DNA reads TGTGCCAGCAGCGACCTGGTGGGACTCTCTGGAAACACCATATATTTT.

This chain uses TRBV19 with TRBJ1-1; 9 nucleotides line up with TRBD1. This CDR3 is 18 amino acids long. J gave up 4 bases and V 5 bases, and 17 bases lay outside the gene matches. CDR1 LNHDA and CDR2 SQIVND come from the germline V gene (reference sequence). The CDR3 nucleotides are TGTGCCAGTAGTTCCAGCTCCGGGACAGGGATCGTGAGCACTGAAGCTTTCTTT. Amino acid sequence: CASSSSSGTGIVSTEAFF.

This clone has just one count. The CDR3 DNA is TGTGCCAGCAGTTTTGGAGGAAATCAGCCCCAGCATTTT. Translating it yields CASSFGGNQPQHF. The V gene is TRBV6-5, the J gene TRBJ1-5, with no clear D. The CDR3 runs to 13 residues. Between the trimmed V and J ends, which lost 4 bases and 4 bases, there was a span of 8 bases. Germline V CDR1 and CDR2: MNHEY, SVGAGI.

The sample holds a few counts of this clone. The chain uses TRBV19 and TRBJ1-1; D is possibly TRBD1 (5 bases). With 7 bases removed from V and 5 bases from J, the gap between germline ends came to 11 bases. There are 12 residues in the CDR3. CDR1 LNHDA and CDR2 SQIVND come from the germline V gene (reference sequence). For the CDR3, the DNA is TGTGCCAGTAATTTCGGGGGGACTGAAGCTTTCTTT. This sequence encodes CASNFGGTEAFF.

The chain couples TRBV6-5 to TRBJ1-1; TRBD1 might be the D (6 bases). Germline V gene sequence: CDR1 MNHEY, CDR2 SVGAGI. Deletions cut 4 bases from V and 0 bases from J, with 12 bases between. The CDR3 is 15 amino acids. CDR3 region: CASSSQAGVNTEAFF. CDR3 bases: TGTGCCAGCAGTTCACAGGCAGGGGTGAACACTGAAGCTTTCTTT.

The chain carries TRBV6-1 and TRBJ1-1; 7 nucleotides match TRBD1. The CDR3 contains 15 residues. J gave up 11 bases and V 2 bases, and 14 bases lay outside the gene matches. CDR1 and CDR2 from the germline V gene are MNHNS and SASEGT. The CDR3 DNA follows: TGTGCCAGCAGTGAAACGGGGCAGGGGGTTTCTGGGGCTTTCTTT. Its translation: CASSETGQGVSGAFF.

This rearrangement joins TRBV11-2 to TRBJ2-1, with 7 bases aligning to TRBD2. Germline V gene lookup returns CDR1 SGHAT and CDR2 FQNNGV. The CDR3 is 13 amino acids. V dropped 1 base and J dropped 9; count of bases not matched to a gene: 3. Here the CDR3 reads CASSLVAGLEQFF. For the CDR3, the DNA is TGTGCCAGCAGCTTAGTAGCGGGTCTTGAGCAGTTCTTC.

The chain couples TRBV6-2 or TRBV6-3 to TRBJ1-2, with D perhaps matching TRBD1 (6 bases). The germline gives CDR1 MNHEY, CDR2 SVGEGT. V lost 2 bases and J lost 0, with 16 bases in between. This CDR3 spans 17 amino acids. CDR3 protein: CASSYILGRGTNYGYTF. The CDR3 bases are TGTGCCAGCAGTTACATTTTAGGCAGGGGAACTAACTATGGCTACACCTTC.

A few counts support this clone. The junction shows a germline mismatch at one end, possibly a read error. V usage is TRBV5-1 and J usage is TRBJ2-3, with D perhaps TRBD2 (5 bases). Germline CDR1 SGHRS, CDR2 YFSETQ. This CDR3 has 15 amino acids. CDR3 protein: CASSQAPLRGDTQYF. CDR3 bases: TGTGCCAGCAGTCAGGCTCCCCTTCGGGGAGATACGCAGTATTTT.

J is TRBJ1-4 and V is TRBV4-3; 9 bases match TRBD1. This CDR3 comprises 17 residues. V lost 3 bases to trimming and J lost 7 bases; unmatched junction nucleotides: 12. Germline CDR1 LGHNA, CDR2 YSLEER. CDR3 amino acids: CASSHGTGPGGGEKLFF. Here the CDR3 DNA reads TGCGCCAGCAGCCATGGGACAGGGCCTGGGGGGGGTGAAAAACTGTTTTTT.

The genes are TRBV27 and TRBJ1-1; TRBD1 aligns across 9 bases. Looked up from germline, CDR1 is MNHEY and CDR2 is SMNVEV (reference sequence). The CDR3 is made up of 14 amino acids. Trimming took 3 bases from V and 6 from J; bases not matched to a gene: 5. CDR3 nucleotides: TGTGCCAGCAGTTTCGGGACAGGGTCGTCTGAAGCTTTCTTT. Residues: CASSFGTGSSEAFF.

The chain carries TRBV20-1 and TRBJ1-4; TRBD1 aligns across 8 bases. After removal of 3 bases from V and 7 bases from J, the junction contained 4 bases not matched to a gene. Looked up from germline, CDR1 is DFQATT and CDR2 is SNEGSKA (reference sequence). The CDR3 has 13 residues. The CDR3 sequence: CSASGQGAEKLFF. In DNA, the CDR3 is TGCAGTGCTAGTGGGCAGGGGGCTGAAAAACTGTTTTTT.

The chain links TRBV18 to TRBJ1-2, with D unclear. Germline-derived CDR1 and CDR2 are KGHSH and LQKENI. Deletions cut 8 bases from V and 4 bases from J, with 17 bases between. The CDR3 spans 14 residues. In nucleotides, the CDR3 is TGTGCCAGCCAAAAAACACCCAGTGGCTATGGCTACACCTTC. The encoded protein is CASQKTPSGYGYTF.

The gene calls are TRBV19 and TRBJ1-2; TRBD1 matches at 9 bases. The J segment lost 4 bases and the V segment lost 5 bases, leaving 8 bases of the junction unmatched. CDR1 is LNHDA and CDR2 is SQIVND in the germline V gene (reference sequence). The CDR3 contains 15 residues. Here the CDR3 reads CASSPGTGKLYGYTF. CDR3 sequence (DNA): TGTGCCAGTAGTCCCGGGACAGGGAAACTCTATGGCTACACCTTC.